This TCR beta chain was found in a study of CD8 T cells in Susac syndrome. Germline V CDR1 and CDR2: GTSNPN, SVGIG (reference sequence). CDR3 length equals 16 residues. Trimming took 3 bases from V and 1 from J; bases not matched to a gene: 5. High-throughput TCR beta sequencing covered peripheral CD8+ and CD4+ T cells. TEMRA cells underwent FACS enrichment and CD8+ and CD4+ T cells underwent negative isolation. Regarding this clonotype: Antigen specificity is unknown.

Points from the study as a whole: Individuals included in the TCR sequencing and HLA analysis were acknowledged by the study to be relatively few in number.

The authors reverse transcribed roughly 0.5 to 1 ug RNA with random hexamers. The CDR3 of TCR beta was amplified by immunoSEQ multiplex PCR across 54 Vbeta and 13 Jbeta. TCRdb reprocessed the immunoSEQ multiplex PCR reads via MiXCR and lists one record per CDR3 protein. The data show 110,000 or so distinct CDR3 sequences, around 97% seen once. The rearrangement joins TRBV30 to TRBJ2-2; 10 bases are shared with TRBD1. The sequenced material came from CD4+ T cells from PBMCs. The TCR originated in a human donor in good health. The CDR3 DNA sequence: TGTGCCTGGAGGGGGACAGGGGTAAAGAACACCGGGGAGCTGTTTTTT. Its translation is CAWRGTGVKNTGELFF.